Each of the 9 T cell receptor beta chains below was sequenced from the same sample in a study of CD8 T cells in ankylosing spondylitis (dated 2017 in TCRdb). Here is what the overall study found, with its caveats: Blood from ankylosing spondylitis patients appeared to be characterized by a TCR beta motif made up of several highly homologous amino acid variants.

Their antigens are not known. The library came from 5' RACE. The data were produced on an Illumina HiSeq 2500. TCRdb trimmed the raw reads at Q25, called clones with MiXCR and kept productive beta chains. Here each entry gathers all rows of one CDR3 protein and keeps the most common genes and DNA. This sample is represented by fewer than 250,000 distinct CDR3 sequences; approximately 16% of them were singletons. The ten largest clones represent approximately 40% of the sample. The sample consisted of blood, either unsorted or a sorted T cell fraction (not recorded which). The receptor source for this set is a male donor with ankylosing spondylitis.

This clonotype occurred many times. The chain combines TRBV29-1 with TRBJ2-3; D may be TRBD1 (6 bases). Germline CDR1 is SQVTM and CDR2 is ANQGSEA. This CDR3 region has 14 residues. The germline V and J ends were trimmed by 8 bases and 2 bases, with 17 bases remaining between them. CDR3 residues: CSSAGQGYTDTQYF. CDR3 DNA: TGCAGCTCCGCGGGTCAGGGGTACACAGATACGCAGTATTTT.

This clonotype was seen ten or more times. The chain carries TRBV27 and TRBJ1-1; D not resolved. This CDR3 has 14 residues. Germline loops: CDR1 MNHEY, CDR2 SMNVEV (reference sequence). Trimming stripped 2 bases from V and 0 bases from J, with 7 bases between. The CDR3 bases are TGTGCCAGCAGTTTAAGAGGGCTGAACACTGAAGCTTTCTTT. Translated, it gives CASSLRGLNTEAFF.

This clonotype turned up a few times. The J gene is TRBJ2-5, the V gene TRBV28; TRBD1 matches 7 bases. V was clipped by 3 bases and J by 1 base; unmatched bases: 2. In germline, CDR1 is MDHEN, CDR2 SYDVKM. The CDR3 is 14 residues long. The chain's CDR3 is CASSFPGGQETQYF. The CDR3, as DNA: TGTGCCAGCAGTTTTCCAGGGGGCCAAGAGACCCAGTACTTC.

This clonotype has a handful of counts. The chain links TRBV11-2 to TRBJ2-3; 10 bases agree with TRBD2. CDR1 SGHAT and CDR2 FQNNGV come from the germline V gene. The CDR3 has 16 amino acids. Losses at the gene ends were 1 base for V and 2 bases for J; bases not matched to a gene: 3. This chain's CDR3 is CASSLGLAGDTDTQYF. In DNA form, the CDR3 reads TGTGCCAGCAGCTTAGGTCTAGCGGGGGACACAGATACGCAGTATTTT.

This clonotype was counted between two and nine times. The gene calls are TRBV4-2 and TRBJ1-1; 10 nucleotides match TRBD1. The CDR3 extends over 15 amino acids. V gave up 4 bases and J gave up 3 bases; unmatched junction bases: 5. CDR1 is LGHNA and CDR2 is YNFKEQ in the germline V gene. The DNA of the CDR3 is TGTGCCAGCAGCCGCGGACAGGGGGAGGACACTGAAGCTTTCTTT. This sequence encodes CASSRGQGEDTEAFF.

The gene calls are TRBV6-1 and TRBJ1-1, with TRBD1 identical over 9 bases. The germline gives CDR1 MNHNS, CDR2 SASEGT. The CDR3 runs 14 residues. Losses at the gene ends were 5 bases for V and 4 bases for J; bases not matched to a gene: 5. The CDR3 region has the DNA TGTGCCAGCAGTCCCGGGACAGGGAGCACTGAAGCTTTCTTT. This translates into CASSPGTGSTEAFF.

This rearrangement joins TRBV27 to TRBJ2-7; tentatively, D is TRBD2 (5 bases). The CDR3 runs 14 residues. Germline-derived CDR1 and CDR2 are MNHEY and SMNVEV (reference sequence). V lost 3 bases and J lost 3, with 12 bases in between. The CDR3, as DNA: TGTGCCAGCAGTTTCGGGATTACCGGCTACGAGCAGTACTTC. It is translated as CASSFGITGYEQYF.

The rearrangement uses TRBV11-2 and TRBJ2-5; 7 nucleotides align to TRBD2. The CDR3 extends over 16 amino acids. V was clipped by 0 bases and J by 4 bases; unmatched bases: 8. Germline values: CDR1 SGHAT, CDR2 FQNNGV. The CDR3, as DNA: TGTGCCAGCAGCTTAGAAGGGCCCTGGGGGGGAGAGACCCAGTACTTC. Protein: CASSLEGPWGGETQYF.

In this sample, this clonotype turned up a few times. The chain joins TRBV12-3 or TRBV12-4 to TRBJ2-1; D is possibly TRBD2 (6 bases). Trimming cost V 2 bases and J 6 bases, with 11 bases left between them. CDR3 length: 14 amino acids. CDR3 DNA: TGTGCCAGCAGTTTACCCTCCGGGGGCAATGAGCAGTTCTTC. Translation: CASSLPSGGNEQFF.